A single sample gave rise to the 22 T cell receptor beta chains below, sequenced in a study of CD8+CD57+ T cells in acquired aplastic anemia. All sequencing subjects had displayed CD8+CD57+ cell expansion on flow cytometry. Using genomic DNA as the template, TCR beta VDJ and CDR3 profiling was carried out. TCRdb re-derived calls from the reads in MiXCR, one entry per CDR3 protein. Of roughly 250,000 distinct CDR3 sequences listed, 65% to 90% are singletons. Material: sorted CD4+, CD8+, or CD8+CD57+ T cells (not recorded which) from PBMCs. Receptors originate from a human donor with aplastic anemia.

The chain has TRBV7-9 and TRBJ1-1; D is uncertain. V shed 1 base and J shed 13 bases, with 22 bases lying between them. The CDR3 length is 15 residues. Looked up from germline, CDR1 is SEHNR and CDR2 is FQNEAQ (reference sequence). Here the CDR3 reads CASSLVLTGMSYGFF. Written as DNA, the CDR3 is TGTGCCAGCAGCTTAGTTCTCACGGGGATGTCTTATGGTTTCTTT.

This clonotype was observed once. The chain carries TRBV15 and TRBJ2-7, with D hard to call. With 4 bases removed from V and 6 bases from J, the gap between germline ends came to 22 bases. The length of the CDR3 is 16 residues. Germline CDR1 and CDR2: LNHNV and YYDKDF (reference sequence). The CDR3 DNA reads TGTGCCACCAGCACACCGAGTCAGGCGAACCTGGCCGAGCAGTACGTC. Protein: CATSTPSQANLAEQYV.

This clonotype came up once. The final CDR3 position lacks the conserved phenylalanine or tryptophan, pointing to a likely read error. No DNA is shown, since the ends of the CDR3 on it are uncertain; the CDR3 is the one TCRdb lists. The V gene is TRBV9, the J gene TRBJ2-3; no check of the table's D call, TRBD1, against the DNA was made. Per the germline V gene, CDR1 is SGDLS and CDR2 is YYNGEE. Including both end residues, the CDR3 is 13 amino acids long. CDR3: CASGDLDSPYNEL.

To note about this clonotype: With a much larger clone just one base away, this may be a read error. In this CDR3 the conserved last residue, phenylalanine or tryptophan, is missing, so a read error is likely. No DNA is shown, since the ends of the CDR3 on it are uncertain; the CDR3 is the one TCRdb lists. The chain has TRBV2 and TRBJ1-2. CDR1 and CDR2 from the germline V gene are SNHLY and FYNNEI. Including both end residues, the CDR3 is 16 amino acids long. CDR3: CASSELDPLLYEQYFG.

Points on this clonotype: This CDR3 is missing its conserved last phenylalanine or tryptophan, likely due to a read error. The DNA of the CDR3 is TGTGCCAGCAGTGTGGGGTGTAGGAATCCAGATACGCAGTATGGT. Encoded protein: CASSVGCRNPDTQYG. The rearrangement links TRBV2 to TRBJ2-3; D unclear. The CDR3 has 15 residues. Deletions cut 4 bases from V and 4 bases from J, with 15 bases between. Per the germline V gene, CDR1 is SNHLY and CDR2 is FYNNEI.

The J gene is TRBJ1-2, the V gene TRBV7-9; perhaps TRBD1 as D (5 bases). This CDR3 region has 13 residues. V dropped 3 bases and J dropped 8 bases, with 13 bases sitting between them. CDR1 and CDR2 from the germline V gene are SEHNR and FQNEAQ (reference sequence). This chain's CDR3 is CASSLVSREGYTF. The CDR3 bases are TGTGCCAGCAGCTTGGTGTCCAGGGAGGGCTACACCTTC.

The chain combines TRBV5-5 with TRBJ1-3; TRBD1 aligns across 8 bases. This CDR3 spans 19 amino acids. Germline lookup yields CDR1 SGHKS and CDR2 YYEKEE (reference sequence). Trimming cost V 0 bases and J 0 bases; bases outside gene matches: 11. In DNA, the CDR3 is TGTGCCAGCAGCTTGGACAGGGGGGACATTCTTCCCTCTGGAAACACCATATATTTT. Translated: CASSLDRGDILPSGNTIYF.

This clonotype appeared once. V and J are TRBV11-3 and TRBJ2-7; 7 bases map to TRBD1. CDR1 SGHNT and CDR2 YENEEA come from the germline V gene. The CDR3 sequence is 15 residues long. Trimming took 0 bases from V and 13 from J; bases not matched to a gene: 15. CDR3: CASSLELTGNTEAYF. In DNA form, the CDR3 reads TGTGCCAGCAGCTTAGAACTGACAGGGAACACTGAAGCTTACTTC.

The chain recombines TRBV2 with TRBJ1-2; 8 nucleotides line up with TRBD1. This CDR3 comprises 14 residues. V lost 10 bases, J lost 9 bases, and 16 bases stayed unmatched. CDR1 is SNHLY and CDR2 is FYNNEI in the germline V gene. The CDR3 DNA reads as TGTGCCACCCCGGGACAGGAGCCTATCCAGAGCTACACCTTC. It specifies CATPGQEPIQSYTF.

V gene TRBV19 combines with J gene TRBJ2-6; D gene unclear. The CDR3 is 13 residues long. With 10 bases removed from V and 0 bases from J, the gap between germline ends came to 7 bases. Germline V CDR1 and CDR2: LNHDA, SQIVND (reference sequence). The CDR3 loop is CAIEDSGANVLTF. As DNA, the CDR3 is TGTGCCATCGAAGACTCTGGGGCCAACGTCCTGACTTTC.

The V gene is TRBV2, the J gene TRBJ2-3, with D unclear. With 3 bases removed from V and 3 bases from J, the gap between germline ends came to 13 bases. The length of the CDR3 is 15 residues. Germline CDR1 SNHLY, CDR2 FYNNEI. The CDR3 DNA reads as TGTGCCAGCAGTGACTCATATAGCAAAACAGATACGCAGTATTTT. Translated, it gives CASSDSYSKTDTQYF. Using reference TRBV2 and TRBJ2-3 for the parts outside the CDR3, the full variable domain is EPEVTQTPSHQVTQMGQEVILRCVPISNHLYFYWYRQILGQKVEFLVSFYNNEISEKSEIFDDQFSVERPDGSNFTLKIRSTKLEDSAMYFCASSDSYSKTDTQYFGPGTRLTVL.

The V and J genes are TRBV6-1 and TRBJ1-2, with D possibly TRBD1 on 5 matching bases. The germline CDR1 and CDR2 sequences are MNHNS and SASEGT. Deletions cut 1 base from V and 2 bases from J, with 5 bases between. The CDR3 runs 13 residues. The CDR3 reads CASSEGTNYGYTF. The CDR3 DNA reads TGTGCCAGCAGTGAAGGGACAAACTATGGCTACACCTTC.

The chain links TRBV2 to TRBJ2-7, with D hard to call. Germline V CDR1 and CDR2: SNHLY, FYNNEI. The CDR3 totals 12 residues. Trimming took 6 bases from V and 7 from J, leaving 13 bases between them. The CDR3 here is CASSFDWKEQYF. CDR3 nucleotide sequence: TGTGCCAGCAGCTTCGATTGGAAAGAGCAGTACTTC. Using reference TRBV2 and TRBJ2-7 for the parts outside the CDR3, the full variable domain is EPEVTQTPSHQVTQMGQEVILRCVPISNHLYFYWYRQILGQKVEFLVSFYNNEISEKSEIFDDQFSVERPDGSNFTLKIRSTKLEDSAMYFCASSFDWKEQYFGPGTRLTVT.

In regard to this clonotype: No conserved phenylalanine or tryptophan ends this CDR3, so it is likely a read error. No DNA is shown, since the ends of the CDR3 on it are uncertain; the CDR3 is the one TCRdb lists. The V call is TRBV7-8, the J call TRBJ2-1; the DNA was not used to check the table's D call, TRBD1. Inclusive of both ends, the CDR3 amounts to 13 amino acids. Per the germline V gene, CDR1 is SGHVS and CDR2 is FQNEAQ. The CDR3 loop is CASSYGGSQERYY.

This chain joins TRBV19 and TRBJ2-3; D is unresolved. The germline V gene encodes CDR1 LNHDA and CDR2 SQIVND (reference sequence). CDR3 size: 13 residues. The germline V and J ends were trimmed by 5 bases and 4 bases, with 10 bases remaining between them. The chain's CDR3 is CASSLIFADTQYF. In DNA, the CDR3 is TGTGCCAGTAGTCTTATCTTCGCAGATACGCAGTATTTT.

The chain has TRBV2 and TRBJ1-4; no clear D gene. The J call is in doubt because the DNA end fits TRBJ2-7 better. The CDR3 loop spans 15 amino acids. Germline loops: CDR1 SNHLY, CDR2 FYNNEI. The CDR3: CASSELEPTLYEQYF. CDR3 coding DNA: TGTGCCAGCAGCGAGCTAGAGCCCACTCTCTACGAGCAGTACTTC.

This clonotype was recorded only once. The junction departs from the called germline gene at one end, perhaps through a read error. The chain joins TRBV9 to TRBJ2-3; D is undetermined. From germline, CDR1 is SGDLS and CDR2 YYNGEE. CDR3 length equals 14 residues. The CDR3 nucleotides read TGTGCCAGCAGCGTAGACCAGAACACCTACAAGGAGCATTTT. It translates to CASSVDQNTYKEHF.

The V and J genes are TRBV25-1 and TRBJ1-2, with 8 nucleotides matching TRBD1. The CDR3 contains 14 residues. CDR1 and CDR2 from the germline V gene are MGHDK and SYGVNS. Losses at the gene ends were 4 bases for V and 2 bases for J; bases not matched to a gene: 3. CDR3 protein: CASSATGVNYGYTF. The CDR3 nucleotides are TGTGCCAGCAGTGCGACAGGGGTCAACTATGGCTACACCTTC.

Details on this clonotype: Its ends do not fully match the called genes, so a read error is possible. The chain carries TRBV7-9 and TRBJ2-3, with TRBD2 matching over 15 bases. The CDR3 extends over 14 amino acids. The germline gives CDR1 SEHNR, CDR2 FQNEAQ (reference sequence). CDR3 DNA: TGTGCCAGCACCACTCTTAGCGGACTAGCGGGAGGGTTTTTT. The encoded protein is CASTTLSGLAGGFF.

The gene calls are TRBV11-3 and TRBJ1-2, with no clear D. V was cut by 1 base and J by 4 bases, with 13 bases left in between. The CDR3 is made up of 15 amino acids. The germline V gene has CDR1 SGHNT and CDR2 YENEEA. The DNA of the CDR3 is TGTGCCAGCAGCTTAGGTCTGACCGCGGTCTATGGCTACACCTTC. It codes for CASSLGLTAVYGYTF.

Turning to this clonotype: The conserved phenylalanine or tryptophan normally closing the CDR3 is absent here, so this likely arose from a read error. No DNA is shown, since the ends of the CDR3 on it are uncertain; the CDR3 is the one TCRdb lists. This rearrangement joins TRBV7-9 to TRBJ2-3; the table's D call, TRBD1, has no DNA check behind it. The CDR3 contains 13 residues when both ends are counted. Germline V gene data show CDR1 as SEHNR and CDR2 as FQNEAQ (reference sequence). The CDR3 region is CASSSRDKQGTGV.

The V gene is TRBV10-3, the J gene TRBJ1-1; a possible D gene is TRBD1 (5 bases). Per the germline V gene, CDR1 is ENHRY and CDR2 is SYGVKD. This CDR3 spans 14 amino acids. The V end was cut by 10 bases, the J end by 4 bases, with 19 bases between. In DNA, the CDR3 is TGTGCCACCCACCAGGGCAGGGATACCACTGAAGCTTTCTTT. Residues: CATHQGRDTTEAFF.